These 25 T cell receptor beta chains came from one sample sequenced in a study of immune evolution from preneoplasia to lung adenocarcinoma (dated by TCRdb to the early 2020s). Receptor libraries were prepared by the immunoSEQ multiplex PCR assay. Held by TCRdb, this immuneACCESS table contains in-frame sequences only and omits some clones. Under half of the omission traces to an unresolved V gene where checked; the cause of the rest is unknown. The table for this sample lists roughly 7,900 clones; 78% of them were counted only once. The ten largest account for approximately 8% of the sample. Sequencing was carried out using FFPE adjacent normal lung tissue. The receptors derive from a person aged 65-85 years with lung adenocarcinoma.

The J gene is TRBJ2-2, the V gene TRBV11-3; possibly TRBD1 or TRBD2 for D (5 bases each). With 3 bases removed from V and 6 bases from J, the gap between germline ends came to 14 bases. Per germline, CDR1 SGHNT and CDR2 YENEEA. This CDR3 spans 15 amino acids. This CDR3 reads CASSLGPRTAGELFF. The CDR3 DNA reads TGTGCCAGCAGCTTGGGACCTAGAACAGCCGGGGAGCTGTTTTTT.

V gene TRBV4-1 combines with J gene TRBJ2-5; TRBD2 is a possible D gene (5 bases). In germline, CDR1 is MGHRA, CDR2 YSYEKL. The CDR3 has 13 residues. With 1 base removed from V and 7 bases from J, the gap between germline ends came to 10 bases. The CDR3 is CASSQAGVGTQYF. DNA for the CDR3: TGCGCCAGCAGCCAAGCCGGGGTGGGGACCCAGTACTTC.

CDR3 DNA: TGTGCCAGTAGTATAAGGGACGAGGTCTATGGCTACACCTTC. Residues: CASSIRDEVYGYTF. The chain links TRBV19 to TRBJ1-2, with D possibly TRBD1 on 5 matching bases. Looked up from germline, CDR1 is LNHDA and CDR2 is SQIVND (reference sequence). Trimming pared 2 bases from V and 4 bases from J, leaving 11 bases between. This CDR3 has 14 residues.

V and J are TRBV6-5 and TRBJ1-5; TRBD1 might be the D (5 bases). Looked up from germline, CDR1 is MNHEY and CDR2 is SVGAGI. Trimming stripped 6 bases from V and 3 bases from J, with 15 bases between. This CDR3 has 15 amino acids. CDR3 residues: CASRPPGPSNQPQHF. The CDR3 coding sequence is TGTGCCAGCAGGCCGCCGGGGCCCTCCAATCAGCCCCAGCATTTT.

This CDR3 is CASSQLPHEQYF. Written as DNA, the CDR3 is TGTGCCAGCAGCCAATTACCCCACGAGCAGTACTTC. This chain connects TRBV16 to TRBJ2-7; D uncertain. The length of the CDR3 is 12 residues. Between the trimmed V and J ends, which lost 1 base and 5 bases, there was a span of 6 bases. The germline CDR1 and CDR2 sequences are KGHSY and FQNENV.

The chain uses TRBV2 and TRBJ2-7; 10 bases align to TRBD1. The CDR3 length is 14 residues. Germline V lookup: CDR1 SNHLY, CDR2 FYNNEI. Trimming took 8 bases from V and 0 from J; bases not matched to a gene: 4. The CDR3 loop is CASRRQGASYEQYF. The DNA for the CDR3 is TGTGCCAGCCGCCGACAGGGGGCCTCCTACGAGCAGTACTTC.

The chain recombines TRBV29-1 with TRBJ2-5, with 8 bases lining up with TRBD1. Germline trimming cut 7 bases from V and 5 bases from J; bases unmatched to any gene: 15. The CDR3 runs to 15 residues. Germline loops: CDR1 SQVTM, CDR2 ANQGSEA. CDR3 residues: CSAPRTGTRRETQYF. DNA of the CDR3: TGCAGCGCGCCCAGGACAGGGACCCGACGGGAGACCCAGTACTTC.

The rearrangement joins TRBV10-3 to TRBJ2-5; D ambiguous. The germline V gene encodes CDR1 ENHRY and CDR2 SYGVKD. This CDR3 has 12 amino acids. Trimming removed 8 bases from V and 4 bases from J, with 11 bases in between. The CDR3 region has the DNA TGTGCCATCGGGCCCTCGAGAGAGACCCAGTACTTC. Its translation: CAIGPSRETQYF.

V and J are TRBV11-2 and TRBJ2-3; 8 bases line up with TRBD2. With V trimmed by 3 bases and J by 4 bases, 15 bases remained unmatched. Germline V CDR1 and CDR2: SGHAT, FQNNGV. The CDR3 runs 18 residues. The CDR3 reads CASSFPTRTSGSADTQYF. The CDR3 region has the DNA TGTGCCAGCAGCTTCCCCACGAGGACAAGCGGGAGCGCAGATACGCAGTATTTT.

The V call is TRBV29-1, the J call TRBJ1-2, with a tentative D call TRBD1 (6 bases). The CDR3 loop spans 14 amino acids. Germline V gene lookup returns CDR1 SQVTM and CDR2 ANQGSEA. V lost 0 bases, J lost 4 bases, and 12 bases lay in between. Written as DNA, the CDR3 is TGCAGCGTTGAAGATGAGGACAGTGGCTATGGCTACACCTTC. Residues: CSVEDEDSGYGYTF.

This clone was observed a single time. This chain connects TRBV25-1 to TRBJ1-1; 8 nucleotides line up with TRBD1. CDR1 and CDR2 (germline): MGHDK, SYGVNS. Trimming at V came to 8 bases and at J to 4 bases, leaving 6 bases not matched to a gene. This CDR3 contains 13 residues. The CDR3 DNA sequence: TGTGCCAGCTCTTGGACAGGGACCACTGAAGCTTTCTTT. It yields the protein CASSWTGTTEAFF.

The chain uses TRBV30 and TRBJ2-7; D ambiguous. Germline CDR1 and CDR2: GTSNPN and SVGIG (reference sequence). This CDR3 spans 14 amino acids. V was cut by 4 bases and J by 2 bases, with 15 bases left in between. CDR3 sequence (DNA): TGTGCCTGGACGGGTGGCTCCAACACCTACGAGCAGTACTTC. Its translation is CAWTGGSNTYEQYF.

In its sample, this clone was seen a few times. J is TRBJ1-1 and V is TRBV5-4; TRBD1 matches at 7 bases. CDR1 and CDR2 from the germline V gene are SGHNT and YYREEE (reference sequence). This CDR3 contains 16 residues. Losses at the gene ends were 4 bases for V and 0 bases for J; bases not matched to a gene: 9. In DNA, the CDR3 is TGTGCCAGCAGCACCGGGACAGCTTCCTTGAACACTGAAGCTTTCTTT. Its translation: CASSTGTASLNTEAFF.

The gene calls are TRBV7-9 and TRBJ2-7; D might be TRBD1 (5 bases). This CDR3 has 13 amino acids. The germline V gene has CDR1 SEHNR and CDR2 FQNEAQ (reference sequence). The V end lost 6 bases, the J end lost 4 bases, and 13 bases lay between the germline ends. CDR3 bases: TGTGCCAGCAGACCTGATCAGGGTTACGAGCAGTACTTC. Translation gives CASRPDQGYEQYF.

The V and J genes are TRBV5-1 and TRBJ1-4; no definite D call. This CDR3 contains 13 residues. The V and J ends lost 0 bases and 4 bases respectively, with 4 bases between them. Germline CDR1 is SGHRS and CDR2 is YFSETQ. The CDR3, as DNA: TGCGCCAGCAGCTTGGGACTTAATGAAAAACTGTTTTTT. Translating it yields CASSLGLNEKLFF. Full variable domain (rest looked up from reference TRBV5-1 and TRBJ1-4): KAGVTQTPRYLIKTRGQQVTLSCSPISGHRSVSWYQQTPGQGLQFLFEYFSETQRNKGNFPGRFSGRQFSNSRSEMNVSTLELGDSALYLCASSLGLNEKLFFGSGTQLSVL.

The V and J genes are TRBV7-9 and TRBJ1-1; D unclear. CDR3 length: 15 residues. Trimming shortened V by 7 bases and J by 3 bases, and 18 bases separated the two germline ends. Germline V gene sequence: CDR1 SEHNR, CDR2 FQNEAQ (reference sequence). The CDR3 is CASTPRPSPYTEAFF. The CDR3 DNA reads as TGTGCCAGCACCCCACGGCCAAGCCCCTACACTGAAGCTTTCTTT.

The CDR3 bases are TGCAGCGTCGATCCCGGGACAGGGGGGATTTATGGCTACACCTTC. This gives the protein CSVDPGTGGIYGYTF. This sequence joins TRBV29-1 and TRBJ1-2, with 11 bases that match TRBD1. The CDR3 runs 15 residues. The ends lost 6 bases at V and 5 bases at J; junction bases unmatched: 11. Germline loops: CDR1 SQVTM, CDR2 ANQGSEA.

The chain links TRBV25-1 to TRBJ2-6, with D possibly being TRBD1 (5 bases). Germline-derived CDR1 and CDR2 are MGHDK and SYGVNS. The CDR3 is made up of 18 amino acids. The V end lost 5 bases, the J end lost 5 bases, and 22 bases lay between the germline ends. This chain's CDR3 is CASSSSITGQSRANVLTF. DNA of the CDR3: TGTGCCAGCAGTTCCAGCATAACTGGACAAAGTCGGGCCAACGTCCTGACTTTC.

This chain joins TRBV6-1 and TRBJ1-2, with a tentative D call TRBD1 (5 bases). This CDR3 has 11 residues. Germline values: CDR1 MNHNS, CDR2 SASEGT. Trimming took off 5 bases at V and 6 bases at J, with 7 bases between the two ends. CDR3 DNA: TGTGCCAGCAGTATAGGGGATGGCTACACCTTC. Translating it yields CASSIGDGYTF.

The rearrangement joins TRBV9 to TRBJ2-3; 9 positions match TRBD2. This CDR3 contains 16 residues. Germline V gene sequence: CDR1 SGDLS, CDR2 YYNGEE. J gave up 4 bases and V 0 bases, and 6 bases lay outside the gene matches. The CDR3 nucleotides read TGTGCCAGCAGCGTAGACGCGGGAGGGCAAGCAGATACGCAGTATTTT. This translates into CASSVDAGGQADTQYF.

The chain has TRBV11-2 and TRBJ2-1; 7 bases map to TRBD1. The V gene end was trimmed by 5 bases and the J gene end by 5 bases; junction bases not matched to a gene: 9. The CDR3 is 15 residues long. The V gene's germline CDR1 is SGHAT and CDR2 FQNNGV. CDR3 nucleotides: TGTGCCAGCAGCCCTCACTCGGGACAGCACAATGAGCAGTTCTTC. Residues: CASSPHSGQHNEQFF. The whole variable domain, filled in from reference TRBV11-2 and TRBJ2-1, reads EAGVAQSPRYKIIEKRQSVAFWCNPISGHATLYWYQQILGQGPKLLIQFQNNGVVDDSQLPKDRFSAERLKGVDSTLKIQPAKLEDSAVYLCASSPHSGQHNEQFFGPGTRLTVL.

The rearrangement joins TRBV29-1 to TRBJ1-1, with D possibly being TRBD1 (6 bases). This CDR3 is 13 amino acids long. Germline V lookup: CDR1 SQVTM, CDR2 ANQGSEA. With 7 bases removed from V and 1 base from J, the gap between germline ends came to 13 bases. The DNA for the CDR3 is TGCAGCGCCTCTCAGGGGTGGAACACTGAAGCTTTCTTT. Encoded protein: CSASQGWNTEAFF.

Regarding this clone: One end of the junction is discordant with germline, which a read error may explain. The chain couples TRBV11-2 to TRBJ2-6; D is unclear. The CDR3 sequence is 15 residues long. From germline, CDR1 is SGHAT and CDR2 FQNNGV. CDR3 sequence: CASSLDSSGANVLTF. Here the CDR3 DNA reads TGTGCCAGCAGCCTAGACTCTTCTGGGGCCAACGTCCTGACTTTC.

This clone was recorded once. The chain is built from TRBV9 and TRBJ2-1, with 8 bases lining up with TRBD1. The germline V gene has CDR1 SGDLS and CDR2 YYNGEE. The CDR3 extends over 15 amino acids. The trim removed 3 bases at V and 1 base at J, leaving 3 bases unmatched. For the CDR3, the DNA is TGTGCCAGCAGCGGCAACAGGGGGTCCTACAATGAGCAGTTCTTC. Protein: CASSGNRGSYNEQFF.

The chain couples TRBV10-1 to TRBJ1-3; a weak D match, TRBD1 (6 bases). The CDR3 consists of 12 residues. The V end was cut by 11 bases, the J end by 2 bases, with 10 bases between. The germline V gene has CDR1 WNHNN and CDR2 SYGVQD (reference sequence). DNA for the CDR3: TGCGCCTCCAGGGGAACTGGAAACACCATATATTTT. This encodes CASRGTGNTIYF.